This TCR beta chain was found in a study of PD-1 blockade in classical Hodgkin lymphoma. About the study: The study gave patients nivolumab 3 mg/kg intravenously every 2 weeks.

The data were produced by immunoSEQ multiplex PCR, yet TCRdb's version contains in-frame clones alone and is incomplete. This table holds some 53,000 clones, roughly nine tenths found once. Study-wide results and limits: Partial responders and progressors had significantly lower baseline TCR diversity. It was CD4+ TCR diversity, not CD8+, that rose significantly by C4D1. Prior therapy or disease activity may underlie the repertoire differences, whose causes remain undefined.

Concerning this clone itself: As yet, its antigen is unknown.

V lost 7 bases, J lost 5 bases, and 7 bases stayed unmatched. Germline V lookup: CDR1 MNHEY, CDR2 SMNVEV (reference sequence). CDR3 length equals 14 residues. Noted time point: cycle 4 day 1 (C4D1), after 6 weeks of nivolumab. Following autologous stem cell transplantation, relapse occurred in every patient, and exposure to brentuximab vedotin varied. The sequence derives from a human donor with classical Hodgkin lymphoma. The starting material was peripheral blood mononuclear cells (PBMCs), obtained before the fourth cycle of nivolumab. The chain is built from TRBV27 and TRBJ2-3; TRBD1 agrees at 9 bases. The CDR3 DNA reads TGTGCCAGCACCTACAGGGGGCGGATAGATACGCAGTATTTT. This codes for CASTYRGRIDTQYF.